This T cell receptor (beta chain) was identified during a study of OX40 agonist ivuxolimab in advanced cancers. In the study overall: All patients had ivuxolimab intravenously every 2 weeks at 0.01 to 10 mg/kg. The study's findings and limits: Both blood CD4+ and CD8+ T cells showed clonal growth by week 6 at 0.1 to 3.0 mg/kg. Partial responders dosed at 0.1-3.0 mg/kg displayed clonal expansion ranking among the lowest.

Comment on this clone: What it binds is not known.

Germline values: CDR1 SGHVS, CDR2 FQNEAQ. Between the trimmed V and J ends, which lost 5 bases and 0 bases, there was a span of 14 bases. This CDR3 is built from 16 residues. The data were produced by immunoSEQ multiplex PCR, yet TCRdb's version contains in-frame clones alone and is incomplete. The sample has about 58,000 clones, 75% to 90% seen once. The TCR sequence derives from an adult with an advanced solid tumor such as melanoma, head and neck, liver or kidney cancer. The V call is TRBV7-8, the J call TRBJ2-4; D is unresolved. Specimen: CD4+ or CD8+ T cells sorted from blood, collected in a trial of the OX40 agonist ivuxolimab. The CDR3 sequence is CASSQELRLAKNIQYF. The CDR3 nucleotides are TGTGCCAGCAGCCAAGAGCTGCGGCTAGCCAAAAACATTCAGTACTTC.